One sample yielded the 29 T cell receptor beta chains listed below, sequenced in a study of human T cells and chemical hapten exposure. Time point given: patch test 1, 2 weeks after DPC sensitization. Stated treatment: therapeutic diphenylcyclopropenone sensitization with weekly scalp DPC. TCRdb re-called the RACE reads through MiXCR, storing one row per CDR3 protein. The table includes nearly 350,000 distinct CDR3 sequences, 5.5% to 8% detected once. This specimen was whole blood, taken in connection with sensitization to the hapten diphenylcyclopropenone (DPC). Receptors originate from a woman between 18 and 29 years old with alopecia areata. Some clones in this sample may be carry-over from other donors' samples.

This clonotype was seen at least ten times. V gene TRBV4-1 combines with J gene TRBJ2-2; 9 bases line up with TRBD2. V shed 2 bases, J shed 6 bases, and the junction held 4 bases outside the gene matches. Germline CDR1 reads MGHRA; CDR2 reads YSYEKL. CDR3 length: 15 amino acids. The chain's CDR3 is CASSQPGTSPGELFF. The CDR3 nucleotides are TGCGCCAGCAGCCAACCCGGGACTAGCCCCGGGGAGCTGTTTTTT.

This chain joins TRBV2 and TRBJ1-1; 8 nucleotides line up with TRBD1. CDR3 length: 13 residues. CDR1 SNHLY and CDR2 FYNNEI come from the germline V gene. The trim removed 6 bases at V and 8 bases at J, leaving 8 bases unmatched. CDR3 DNA: TGTGCCAGCAGCTCGGACAGGGCGTCGGAAGCTTTCTTT. Translation gives CASSSDRASEAFF.

This clonotype was observed many times. The CDR3 DNA reads TGTGCCAGCAGTCCCTCGGGACGCCGAGATACGCAGTATTTT. Protein product: CASSPSGRRDTQYF. The V call is TRBV12-3 or TRBV12-4, the J call TRBJ2-3, with D perhaps given as TRBD1 or TRBD2 (5 bases each). This CDR3 is built from 14 residues. Between the trimmed V and J ends, which lost 5 bases and 5 bases, there was a span of 14 bases.

This clonotype was recorded a few times. CDR3 coding DNA: TGCAGCGTTGATCCTTTTGTGGCTGGGGTTACTGAAGCTTTCTTT. Protein product: CSVDPFVAGVTEAFF. The chain employs TRBV29-1 and TRBJ1-1; D is ambiguous. Germline assignment: CDR1 SQVTM and CDR2 ANQGSEA. The V end was cut by 3 bases, the J end by 5 bases, with 19 bases between. This CDR3 is built from 15 residues.

The chain is built from TRBV29-1 and TRBJ1-1; D unresolved. The germline V gene has CDR1 SQVTM and CDR2 ANQGSEA. V was pared by 7 bases and J by 4 bases, with 16 bases between. The CDR3 is 13 amino acids. The CDR3: CSAGGPGVTEAFF. The CDR3 DNA follows: TGCAGCGCGGGAGGGCCTGGTGTCACTGAAGCTTTCTTT.

This clonotype was detected ten times or more. The genes are TRBV29-1 and TRBJ1-3; D is uncertain. This CDR3 is 12 amino acids long. In germline, CDR1 is SQVTM, CDR2 ANQGSEA. Trimming shortened V by 5 bases and J by 6 bases, and 11 bases separated the two germline ends. CDR3 DNA: TGCAGCGTTCCCAGTCCTGAAAACACCATATATTTT. Translating gives CSVPSPENTIYF.

The sample holds many counts of this clonotype. The rearrangement links TRBV5-1 to TRBJ1-2; a possible D gene is TRBD1 (6 bases). V was clipped by 3 bases and J by 1 base, with 16 bases between them. The CDR3 is 16 residues long. Germline CDR1 reads SGHRS; CDR2 reads YFSETQ. The CDR3: CASSSGDTSFNYGYTF. The CDR3 DNA follows: TGCGCCAGCAGCTCCGGGGACACCTCATTTAACTATGGCTACACCTTC.

This clonotype was counted ten times or more. The rearrangement links TRBV5-1 to TRBJ2-1, with 7 nucleotides matching TRBD1. The CDR3 consists of 14 residues. The germline CDR1 and CDR2 sequences are SGHRS and YFSETQ. The V segment lost 4 bases and the J segment 6 bases; nucleotides outside the gene matches: 7. The CDR3 coding sequence is TGCGCCAGCAGCGCAGGGACAGAAGGCAATGAGCAGTTCTTC. Translating it yields CASSAGTEGNEQFF.

This chain uses TRBV12-3 or TRBV12-4 with TRBJ2-5; 7 bases agree with TRBD2. The CDR3 sequence is 15 residues long. The V segment lost 6 bases and the J segment 4 bases; nucleotides outside the gene matches: 11. The CDR3 nucleotides read TGTGCCAGCAGGGCCAGCGGCGGGGGACTAGAGACCCAGTACTTC. Translating gives CASRASGGGLETQYF.

This clonotype was detected many times. The chain joins TRBV11-2 to TRBJ2-1, with D possibly being TRBD1 or TRBD2 (6 bases each). CDR1 SGHAT and CDR2 FQNNGV come from the germline V gene. The CDR3 has 16 residues. Trimming removed 0 bases from V and 6 bases from J, with 15 bases in between. The CDR3 reads CASSLDYRGARNEQFF. In nucleotides, the CDR3 is TGTGCCAGCAGCTTAGATTATAGGGGGGCCCGCAATGAGCAGTTCTTC.

This clonotype occurred a few times. The V and J genes are TRBV11-1 and TRBJ2-1; tentative D call: TRBD1 (5 bases). The germline gives CDR1 SGHAT, CDR2 FQDESV (reference sequence). The length of the CDR3 is 15 residues. Trimming cost V 4 bases and J 0 bases, with 10 bases left between them. The CDR3 DNA reads as TGTGCCAGCAGCTCACAGGTTTTCTCCTACAATGAGCAGTTCTTC. As protein: CASSSQVFSYNEQFF.

The genes are TRBV5-4 and TRBJ1-1; TRBD1 aligns across 7 bases. V was clipped by 0 bases and J by 4 bases; unmatched bases: 12. The CDR3 loop spans 17 amino acids. The germline V gene encodes CDR1 SGHNT and CDR2 YYREEE (reference sequence). CDR3 protein: CASSLEFQGGALTEAFF. The CDR3 nucleotides are TGTGCCAGCAGCTTGGAATTCCAGGGGGGAGCCCTCACTGAAGCTTTCTTT.

The rearrangement links TRBV6-2 or TRBV6-3 to TRBJ1-1; no reliable D call. This CDR3 is built from 16 residues. From germline, CDR1 is MNHEY and CDR2 SVGEGT. With 8 bases removed from V and 0 bases from J, the gap between germline ends came to 19 bases. The CDR3 nucleotides read TGTGCCAGCCGACTCCGCGACGGGAACTTGAACACTGAAGCTTTCTTT. This translates into CASRLRDGNLNTEAFF.

The chain's CDR3 is CASSLPRDYEQYF. DNA of the CDR3: TGCGCCAGCAGCCTCCCCCGGGACTACGAGCAGTACTTC. The chain employs TRBV5-1 and TRBJ2-7; possible D gene TRBD2, 5 bases. The V end was cut by 4 bases, the J end by 3 bases, with 11 bases between. The CDR3 is 13 amino acids. Germline V gene data show CDR1 as SGHRS and CDR2 as YFSETQ.

This clonotype appeared a few times. V is TRBV7-9 and J is TRBJ2-7, with D hard to call. In germline, CDR1 is SEHNR, CDR2 FQNEAQ (reference sequence). The CDR3 totals 13 residues. V was shortened by 5 bases and J by 0 bases, with 8 bases between the two germline ends. The DNA for the CDR3 is TGTGCCAGCAGCCCTGACGCCTCCTACGAGCAGTACTTC. This translates into CASSPDASYEQYF.

This rearrangement joins TRBV4-2 to TRBJ1-5; 10 nucleotides line up with TRBD1. CDR3 length: 16 amino acids. CDR1 LGHNA and CDR2 YNFKEQ come from the germline V gene. The trim removed 2 bases at V and 6 bases at J, leaving 7 bases unmatched. The CDR3 region has the DNA TGTGCCAGCAGCCAAAGGACAGGGGGTGCGGGTCAGCCCCAGCATTTT. It translates to CASSQRTGGAGQPQHF.

In this sample, this clonotype turned up a few times. This sequence joins TRBV10-3 and TRBJ1-1; TRBD1 aligns across 9 bases. The CDR3 extends over 14 amino acids. CDR1 is ENHRY, CDR2 SYGVKD, per germline. J lost 5 bases, V lost 6 bases, and 7 bases had no gene match. CDR3 in amino acids: CAISLTGGETEAFF. The CDR3 nucleotides are TGTGCCATCAGCCTCACAGGGGGCGAAACTGAAGCTTTCTTT.

This clonotype was counted a few times. V is TRBV7-9 and J is TRBJ2-5, with D maybe TRBD1 (6 bases). This CDR3 region has 16 residues. The germline gives CDR1 SEHNR, CDR2 FQNEAQ (reference sequence). Trimming took off 2 bases at V and 1 base at J, with 14 bases between the two ends. DNA of the CDR3: TGTGCCAGCAGCTTAACATCAGGGGCGCTCCAAGAGACCCAGTACTTC. Amino acids: CASSLTSGALQETQYF.

In its sample, this clonotype was seen many times. This rearrangement joins TRBV27 to TRBJ1-6; 10 bases fit TRBD1. The germline CDR1 and CDR2 sequences are MNHEY and SMNVEV (reference sequence). There are 15 residues in the CDR3. The junction had 5 bases not matched to a gene; V was cut back by 3 bases and J by 9 bases. CDR3 in DNA: TGTGCCAGCAGTTTCGGACAGGGGGAGGGTTCACCCCTCCACTTT. It yields the protein CASSFGQGEGSPLHF.

The chain's CDR3 is CASSTGQAATNEKLFF. The CDR3 DNA is TGTGCCAGCAGCACCGGACAGGCCGCAACTAATGAAAAACTGTTTTTT. V is TRBV7-9 and J is TRBJ1-4; 7 bases fit TRBD1. The CDR3 has 16 residues. The V gene's germline CDR1 is SEHNR and CDR2 FQNEAQ (reference sequence). The V and J ends lost 5 bases and 0 bases, in that order; junction bases with no gene match: 6.

This clonotype was seen a few times. The CDR3 loop reads CASSPSGELFF. The CDR3 DNA follows: TGTGCCAGCAGCCCCTCCGGGGAGCTGTTTTTT. The genes are TRBV12-3 or TRBV12-4 and TRBJ2-2, with D unclear. The CDR3 is made up of 11 amino acids. V lost 6 bases and J lost 6, with 5 bases in between.

This clonotype was observed a handful of times. The genes are TRBV4-2 and TRBJ2-7; possibly TRBD1 for D (7 bases). Between the trimmed V and J ends, which lost 1 base and 2 bases, there was a span of 15 bases. The CDR3 loop spans 16 amino acids. Germline CDR1 LGHNA, CDR2 YNFKEQ. CDR3 sequence (DNA): TGTGCCAGCAGCCAAGTCGCAGGGGGGAATACCTACGAGCAGTACTTC. This translates into CASSQVAGGNTYEQYF.

This clonotype was detected a few times. This CDR3 reads CASTQGRGGSGNTIYF. CDR3 bases: TGTGCCAGCACCCAGGGACGGGGGGGATCTGGAAACACCATATATTTT. This chain joins TRBV6-6 and TRBJ1-3, with a tentative D call TRBD1 (5 bases). The germline CDR1 and CDR2 sequences are MNHNY and SVGAGI (reference sequence). The CDR3 is 16 amino acids. V gave up 7 bases and J gave up 1 base, with 17 bases separating them.

This clonotype was observed many times. V is TRBV7-2 and J is TRBJ2-1; TRBD2 matches at 12 bases. The CDR3 totals 16 residues. J lost 9 bases, V lost 5 bases, and 11 bases had no gene match. CDR1 is SGHTA and CDR2 is FQGNSA in the germline V gene. This chain's CDR3 is CASSPRGLAGMGEQFF. Here the CDR3 DNA reads TGTGCCAGCAGCCCACGTGGACTAGCGGGGATGGGTGAGCAGTTCTTC.

This clonotype has at least ten counts. This chain connects TRBV4-3 to TRBJ2-3, with 14 bases aligning to TRBD2. The germline CDR1 and CDR2 sequences are LGHNA and YSLEER. This CDR3 has 21 residues. V shed 0 bases and J 6 bases; nucleotides not matched to a gene: 17. The CDR3: CASSQDRGLAGEFRVVDTQYF. In DNA, the CDR3 is TGCGCCAGCAGCCAAGATAGGGGACTAGCGGGGGAATTTCGAGTCGTGGATACGCAGTATTTT.

This chain connects TRBV12-3 or TRBV12-4 to TRBJ1-1; D remains unclear. The CDR3 is 13 residues long. V was pared by 6 bases and J by 0 bases, with 8 bases between. The CDR3 region has the DNA TGTGCCAGCAGCCAGGTTCTGAACACTGAAGCTTTCTTT. Translated: CASSQVLNTEAFF.

This clonotype has more than one count but fewer than ten. The chain is built from TRBV27 and TRBJ2-3; no definite D call. Germline V gene sequence: CDR1 MNHEY, CDR2 SMNVEV (reference sequence). The CDR3 length is 14 residues. Trimming pared 1 base from V and 5 bases from J, leaving 10 bases between. The DNA for the CDR3 is TGTGCCAGCAGTTTATGGGCCGTAGGAGATACGCAGTATTTT. Translated: CASSLWAVGDTQYF.

There are a few counts of this clonotype. V is TRBV29-1 and J is TRBJ2-3; TRBD2 aligns across 8 bases. J gave up 0 bases and V 3 bases, and 8 bases lay outside the gene matches. Germline V lookup: CDR1 SQVTM, CDR2 ANQGSEA. The CDR3 runs to 16 residues. CDR3 DNA sequence: TGCAGCGTTGAGAGGCGGGGGGACCCCAGCACAGATACGCAGTATTTT. This sequence encodes CSVERRGDPSTDTQYF.

There are a few counts of this clonotype. One junction end does not reproduce the germline sequence, and a read error may be involved. This chain joins TRBV29-1 and TRBJ2-7; 8 bases are a match to TRBD1. This CDR3 spans 14 amino acids. In germline, CDR1 is SQVTM, CDR2 ANQGSEA. In nucleotides, the CDR3 is TGCAGCGTAGAAGGACAGGGACCGACCTACGAGCAGTACTTC. Residues: CSVEGQGPTYEQYF.